Listed below are T cell receptor beta chains from one sample, sequenced in a study of blood T cell repertoires in COVID-19. Method: immunoSEQ multiplex PCR; TCRdb's copy keeps in-frame clones and lacks some. The sample yields 300,000 to 350,000 clones, under 95% seen once. Sequenced sample: peripheral blood. The receptors come from a woman aged 18-29 years who had recovered from COVID-19. CDR3s include the opening cysteine and the closing phenylalanine or tryptophan.

CDR3 length: 18
J gene: TRBJ1-1
V gene: TRBV9
CDR3 protein: CASSATGTGESPGTEAFF

CDR3 length: 14
J gene: TRBJ1-6
V gene: TRBV21-1
CDR3 protein: CASQQGPCNSPLHF

CDR3 length: 16
J gene: TRBJ2-5
V gene: TRBV19
CDR3 protein: CASSWGVAGGPETQYF

CDR3 length: 15
J gene: TRBJ2-2
V gene: TRBV4-1
CDR3 protein: CASSQDGLAGEELFF

CDR3 length: 17
J gene: TRBJ2-3
V gene: TRBV7-2
CDR3 protein: CASSLGVGLSGTDTQYF

CDR3 length: 16
J gene: TRBJ1-1
V gene: TRBV3-1/TRBV3-2
CDR3 protein: CASSQDAGYRFAEAFF

CDR3 length: 13
J gene: TRBJ2-1
V gene: TRBV7-7
CDR3 protein: CASSLVDSGKQFF

CDR3 length: 17
J gene: TRBJ1-2
V gene: TRBV2
CDR3 protein: CATTFTRRGSTNYGYTF

CDR3 length: 11
J gene: TRBJ2-3
V gene: TRBV20-1
CDR3 protein: CSAGAADTQYF

CDR3 length: 14
J gene: TRBJ2-3
V gene: TRBV5-4
CDR3 protein: CASSLASGADTQYF

CDR3 length: 15
J gene: TRBJ2-1
V gene: TRBV2
CDR3 protein: CASTYSGRAVDEQFF

CDR3 length: 14
J gene: TRBJ1-2
V gene: TRBV6-5
CDR3 protein: CASSRQGLSVGYTF

CDR3 length: 14
J gene: TRBJ2-3
V gene: TRBV6-5
CDR3 protein: CASRKRLGSDTQYF

CDR3 length: 15
J gene: TRBJ1-2
V gene: TRBV6-5
CDR3 protein: CASSYLDRWVYGYTF

CDR3 length: 15
J gene: TRBJ2-3
V gene: TRBV4-3
CDR3 protein: CASRQGTSGTDTQYF

CDR3 length: 17
J gene: TRBJ2-1
V gene: TRBV4-3
CDR3 protein: CASSQVTSGRAGNEQFF

CDR3 length: 18
J gene: TRBJ2-5
V gene: TRBV25-1
CDR3 protein: CASSETVILGHREETQYF

CDR3 length: 15
J gene: TRBJ1-3
V gene: TRBV25-1
CDR3 protein: CASSEYMGAGNTIYF

CDR3 length: 15
J gene: TRBJ2-1
V gene: TRBV5-4
CDR3 protein: CASSETMTGGREQFF

CDR3 length: 12
J gene: TRBJ2-1
V gene: TRBV7-2
CDR3 protein: CASSLQREEQFF

CDR3 length: 15
J gene: TRBJ1-4
V gene: TRBV20-1
CDR3 protein: CSASGQGGEDEKLFF

CDR3 length: 14
J gene: TRBJ1-2
V gene: TRBV7-8
CDR3 protein: CASSLTGTDYGYTF

CDR3 length: 15
J gene: TRBJ2-1
V gene: TRBV30
CDR3 protein: CAWSVELAGGREQFF

CDR3 length: 17
J gene: TRBJ1-5
V gene: TRBV30
CDR3 protein: CAWSGPRWGYSNQPQHF

CDR3 length: 16
J gene: TRBJ2-2
V gene: TRBV19
CDR3 protein: CASLPRAGGHTGELFF

CDR3 length: 16
J gene: TRBJ1-1
V gene: TRBV9
CDR3 protein: CASSTSRTGKEAEAFF

CDR3 length: 9
J gene: TRBJ2-5
V gene: TRBV29-1
CDR3 protein: CQGEETQYF

CDR3 length: 15
J gene: TRBJ1-6
V gene: TRBV5-1
CDR3 protein: CASSGNGQGGSPLHF

CDR3 length: 12
J gene: TRBJ2-1
V gene: TRBV3-1/TRBV3-2
CDR3 protein: CASSHLGDEQFF

CDR3 length: 13
J gene: TRBJ2-1
V gene: TRBV9
CDR3 protein: CASSVAVYNEQFF

CDR3 length: 15
J gene: TRBJ1-5
V gene: TRBV19
CDR3 protein: CASSPQGTDNQPQHF